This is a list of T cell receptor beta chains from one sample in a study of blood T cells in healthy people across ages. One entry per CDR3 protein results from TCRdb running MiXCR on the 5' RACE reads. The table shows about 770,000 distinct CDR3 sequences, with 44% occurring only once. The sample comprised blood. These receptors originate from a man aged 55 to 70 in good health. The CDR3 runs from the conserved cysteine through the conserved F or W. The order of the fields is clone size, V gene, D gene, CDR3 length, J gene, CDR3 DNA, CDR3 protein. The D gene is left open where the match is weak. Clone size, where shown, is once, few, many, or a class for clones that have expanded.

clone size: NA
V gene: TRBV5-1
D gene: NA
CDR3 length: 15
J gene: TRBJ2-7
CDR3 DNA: TGCGCCAGCAGCCCGGGGACTGCGGAAGCCTACGAGCAGTACTTC
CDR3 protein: CASSPGTAEAYEQYF

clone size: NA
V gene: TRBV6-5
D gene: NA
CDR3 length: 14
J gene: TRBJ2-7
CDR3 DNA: TGTGCCAGCAGTTACCGGCAGGGTGTCTACGAGCAGTACTTC
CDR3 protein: CASSYRQGVYEQYF

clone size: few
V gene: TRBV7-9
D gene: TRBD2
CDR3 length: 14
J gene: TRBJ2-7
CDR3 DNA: TGTGCCAGCAGCTCTAGCGGGGGAAACAATGAGCAGTACTTC
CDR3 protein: CASSSSGGNNEQYF

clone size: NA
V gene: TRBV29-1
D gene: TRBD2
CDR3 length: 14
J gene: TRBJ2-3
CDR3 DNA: TGCAGCGTTGGCGTGGGGGGGAGCACAGATACGCAGTATTTT
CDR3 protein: CSVGVGGSTDTQYF

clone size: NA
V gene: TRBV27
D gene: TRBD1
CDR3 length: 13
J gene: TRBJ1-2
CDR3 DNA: TGTGCCAGCAGTTTCGGGACAGGGTTTGGCTACACCTTC
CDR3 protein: CASSFGTGFGYTF

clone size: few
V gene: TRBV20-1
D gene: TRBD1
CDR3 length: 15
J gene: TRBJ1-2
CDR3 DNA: TGCAGTGCTGCCGGGACAGGCCCTACTAACTATGGCTACACCTTC
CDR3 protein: CSAAGTGPTNYGYTF

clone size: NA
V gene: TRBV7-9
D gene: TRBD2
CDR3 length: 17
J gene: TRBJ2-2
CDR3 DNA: TGTGCCAGCAGCTTAGCAATCGCTAGCGGGGGGACCGGGGAGCTGTTTTTT
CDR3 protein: CASSLAIASGGTGELFF

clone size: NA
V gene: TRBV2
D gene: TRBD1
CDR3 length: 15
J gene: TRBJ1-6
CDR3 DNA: TGTGCCAGCAGTGAAGGTCAGGGGGGCAATTCACCCCTCCACTTT
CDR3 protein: CASSEGQGGNSPLHF

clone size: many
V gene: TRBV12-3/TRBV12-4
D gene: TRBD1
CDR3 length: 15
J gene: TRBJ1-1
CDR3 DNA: TGTGCCAGCAGCCGCCCGGGACAGGGGATTAATGAAGCTTTCTTT
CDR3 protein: CASSRPGQGINEAFF

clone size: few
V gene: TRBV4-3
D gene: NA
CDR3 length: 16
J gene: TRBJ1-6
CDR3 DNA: TGCGCCAGCAGCCAAGATAGGGCAACAAACAATTCACCCCTCCACTTT
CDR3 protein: CASSQDRATNNSPLHF

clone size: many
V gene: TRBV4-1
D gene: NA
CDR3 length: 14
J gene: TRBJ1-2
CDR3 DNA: TGCGCCAGCAGCCAGACCGGCCGGAACTATGGCTACACCTTC
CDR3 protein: CASSQTGRNYGYTF